One and the same sample provided the 14 T cell receptor beta chains below, sequenced in a study of blood T cell repertoires in COVID-19. TCRdb's copy holds only in-frame clones and misses some; the assay was immunoSEQ multiplex PCR. The sample includes over 300,000 clones, 90% of them seen just once. The sequenced material came from peripheral blood. The origin of the receptors is a man between 18 and 29 years old with active or convalescent COVID-19.

The gene calls are TRBV6-2 or TRBV6-3 and TRBJ2-7; 8 nucleotides align to TRBD2. Germline values: CDR1 MNHEY, CDR2 SVGEGT. V shed 6 bases, J shed 3 bases, and the junction held 7 bases outside the gene matches. The CDR3 spans 14 residues. CDR3 nucleotides: TGTGCCAGCAGCCTAGGGACTAGTGTCTACGAGCAGTACTTC. Translating gives CASSLGTSVYEQYF.

The chain carries TRBV6-5 and TRBJ2-1; 9 bases are shared with TRBD2. V was clipped by 6 bases and J by 6 bases; unmatched bases: 9. CDR3 length: 15 residues. Germline lookup yields CDR1 MNHEY and CDR2 SVGAGI. CDR3 sequence: CASRLSGGSANEQFF. The DNA of the CDR3 is TGTGCCAGCAGATTAAGCGGGGGGTCCGCCAATGAGCAGTTCTTC.

This chain links TRBV6-1 with TRBJ1-3, with D tentatively TRBD1 (5 bases). V was cut by 3 bases and J by 0 bases, with 9 bases left in between. The CDR3 has 15 residues. The germline CDR1 and CDR2 sequences are MNHNS and SASEGT. CDR3 in DNA: TGTGCCAGCAGTGACAGGGTTAGCTCTGGAAACACCATATATTTT. Encoded protein: CASSDRVSSGNTIYF.

This chain joins TRBV28 and TRBJ1-1; TRBD1 agrees at 8 bases. Germline values: CDR1 MDHEN, CDR2 SYDVKM. CDR3 length: 13 amino acids. The V and J ends lost 10 bases and 3 bases, in that order; junction bases with no gene match: 7. CDR3 bases: TGTGCCACCACGCTGGACAGGGACACTGAAGCTTTCTTT. Translating gives CATTLDRDTEAFF.

The chain links TRBV6-2 or TRBV6-3 to TRBJ1-1; no clear D gene. The CDR3 length is 13 residues. Germline V CDR1 and CDR2: MNHEY, SVGEGT. V gave up 3 bases and J gave up 7 bases, with 12 bases separating them. This CDR3 is CASSYISGGEAFF. The CDR3 region has the DNA TGTGCCAGCAGTTATATCTCGGGAGGTGAAGCTTTCTTT.

The chain couples TRBV27 to TRBJ2-1, with TRBD1 matching 9 bases. Germline V CDR1 and CDR2: MNHEY, SMNVEV (reference sequence). This CDR3 is built from 13 residues. Losses at the gene ends were 7 bases for V and 8 bases for J; bases not matched to a gene: 6. CDR3 residues: CASKGTGTYEQFF. In nucleotides, the CDR3 is TGTGCCAGCAAAGGGACAGGGACATATGAGCAGTTCTTC.

This clone was observed at least ten times. The J gene is TRBJ1-2, the V gene TRBV6-5, with TRBD1 identical over 8 bases. The germline V gene encodes CDR1 MNHEY and CDR2 SVGAGI. The CDR3 is 13 amino acids. After removal of 6 bases from V and 10 bases from J, the junction contained 10 bases not matched to a gene. CDR3 nucleotides: TGTGCCAGCAGCTGGGACAGGTCGAGGTTCTACACCTTC. Protein: CASSWDRSRFYTF.

The rearrangement links TRBV28 to TRBJ2-4; a possible D gene is TRBD1 (6 bases). V was pared by 4 bases and J by 4 bases, with 17 bases between. Germline assignment: CDR1 MDHEN and CDR2 SYDVKM. This CDR3 contains 16 residues. The chain's CDR3 is CASSSRGKVFKNIQYF. CDR3 nucleotides: TGTGCCAGCAGTTCAAGGGGGAAAGTATTTAAAAACATTCAGTACTTC. The complete variable domain, with remaining parts taken from reference TRBV28 and TRBJ2-4, reads DVKVTQSSRYLVKRTGEKVFLECVQDMDHENMFWYRQDPGLGLRLIYFSYDVKMKEKGDIPEGYSVSREKKERFSLILESASTNQTSMYLCASSSRGKVFKNIQYFGAGTRLSVL.

This chain uses TRBV7-9 with TRBJ1-4; tentatively, D is TRBD1 (5 bases). V shed 6 bases and J shed 0 bases, with 14 bases lying between them. The germline CDR1 and CDR2 sequences are SEHNR and FQNEAQ (reference sequence). This CDR3 contains 16 residues. CDR3 protein: CASSRGTAATNEKLFF. In DNA form, the CDR3 reads TGTGCCAGCAGTCGCGGGACGGCGGCAACTAATGAAAAACTGTTTTTT. The full variable domain, rest sourced from reference TRBV7-9 and TRBJ1-4, is DTGVSQNPRHKITKRGQNVTFRCDPISEHNRLYWYRQTLGQGPEFLTYFQNEAQLEKSRLLSDRFSAERPKGSFSTLEIQRTEQGDSAMYLCASSRGTAATNEKLFFGSGTQLSVL.

The rearrangement uses TRBV11-3 and TRBJ2-1; 10 bases map to TRBD1. The CDR3 runs 17 residues. Germline-derived CDR1 and CDR2 are SGHNT and YENEEA. V lost 1 base and J lost 5; bases outside the gene matches: 8. The CDR3 nucleotides are TGTGCCAGCAGCTTAGGTCCCGACAGGGGGCCTCACAATGAGCAGTTCTTC. It encodes CASSLGPDRGPHNEQFF.

The J gene is TRBJ1-6, the V gene TRBV5-4; 8 bases map to TRBD1. Per germline, CDR1 SGHNT and CDR2 YYREEE (reference sequence). CDR3 length: 15 amino acids. With V trimmed by 1 base and J by 10 bases, 7 bases remained unmatched. The CDR3 reads CASSLRQGAGSPLHF. For the CDR3, the DNA is TGTGCCAGCAGCTTGCGCCAGGGGGCCGGGTCACCCCTCCACTTT.

This sequence joins TRBV5-1 and TRBJ2-1; maybe TRBD1 (7 bases). V was trimmed by 0 bases and J by 8 bases, leaving 30 bases between them. The germline V gene has CDR1 SGHRS and CDR2 YFSETQ. CDR3 length: 20 amino acids. The DNA for the CDR3 is TGCGCCAGCAGCTTGGTTGGCAGGGGGGAAATATTGGCCAGACATGATGAGCAGTTCTTC. Translation: CASSLVGRGEILARHDEQFF. The entire variable domain, with the rest obtained from reference TRBV5-1 and TRBJ2-1, is as follows: KAGVTQTPRYLIKTRGQQVTLSCSPISGHRSVSWYQQTPGQGLQFLFEYFSETQRNKGNFPGRFSGRQFSNSRSEMNVSTLELGDSALYLCASSLVGRGEILARHDEQFFGPGTRLTVL.

The chain carries TRBV19 and TRBJ1-1; D perhaps matches TRBD1 (6 bases). The germline CDR1 and CDR2 sequences are LNHDA and SQIVND (reference sequence). Trimming took 7 bases from V and 5 from J, leaving 14 bases between them. The CDR3 sequence is 13 residues long. The CDR3 reads CASTQGSITEAFF. CDR3 bases: TGTGCCAGTACACAGGGATCTATAACTGAAGCTTTCTTT.

In this sample, this clone turned up once. This chain connects TRBV19 to TRBJ2-5; D is unclear. V lost 7 bases to trimming and J lost 1 base, with 10 bases between them. The CDR3 consists of 13 residues. Germline V CDR1 and CDR2: LNHDA, SQIVND (reference sequence). CDR3 protein: CASTPTGQETQYF. DNA for the CDR3: TGTGCCAGTACGCCTACGGGCCAAGAGACCCAGTACTTC.